These T cell receptor beta chains were read from a single sample in a study of T cells in Graves' hyperthyroidism and ophthalmopathy. MiXCR, run by TCRdb on the multiplex PCR reads, gives a single entry per CDR3 protein. This table has under 350,000 distinct CDR3 sequences, approximately 18% appearing once. Source material: blood. The receptors were gathered from a woman aged 45-65 years with Graves' hyperthyroidism. The CDR3 runs from the conserved cysteine through the conserved F or W. D genes are given only for firm matches. The listing skips clone size in some rows; elsewhere it reads once, few, many or a size class.

size: many; V: TRBV5-1; D: NA; J: TRBJ2-3; CDR3: CASSFGGVGSTDTQYF; DNA: TGCGCCAGCAGCTTCGGCGGCGTTGGAAGCACAGATACGCAGTATTTT
size: many; V: TRBV12-3/TRBV12-4; D: NA; J: TRBJ1-1; CDR3: CASTPEGGVNTEAFF; DNA: TGTGCCAGCACCCCGGAAGGTGGGGTGAACACTGAAGCTTTCTTT
size: NA; V: TRBV28; D: NA; J: TRBJ1-2; CDR3: CASSLYRGKNYGYTF; DNA: TGTGCCAGCAGTTTATATCGGGGTAAAAACTATGGCTACACCTTC
size: NA; V: TRBV29-1; D: TRBD1; J: TRBJ2-2; CDR3: CSVGDRGRAGELFF; DNA: TGCAGCGTTGGGGACAGGGGGCGCGCCGGGGAGCTGTTTTTT
size: few; V: TRBV29-1; D: TRBD1; J: TRBJ2-5; CDR3: CSVEDWTGGPSRETQYF; DNA: TGCAGCGTTGAAGATTGGACAGGGGGACCCTCCCGAGAGACCCAGTACTTC
size: few; V: TRBV5-6; D: NA; J: TRBJ2-6; CDR3: CASSLVDSGANVLTF; DNA: TGTGCCAGCAGCTTGGTAGACTCTGGGGCCAACGTCCTGACTTTC
size: NA; V: TRBV7-9; D: NA; J: TRBJ2-3; CDR3: CASSRPGVTDTQYF; DNA: TGTGCCAGCAGTCGGCCTGGGGTAACAGATACGCAGTATTTT
size: few; V: TRBV5-4; D: TRBD2; J: TRBJ2-5; CDR3: CASSFSGSQETQYF; DNA: TGTGCCAGCAGCTTTAGCGGGTCACAAGAGACCCAGTACTTC
size: NA; V: TRBV19; D: NA; J: TRBJ2-3; CDR3: CASSPGQPLTDTQYF; DNA: TGTGCCAGTAGCCCCGGACAGCCCCTCACAGATACGCAGTATTTT
size: few; V: TRBV6-1; D: TRBD1; J: TRBJ2-3; CDR3: CASTQGGQGTDTQYF; DNA: TGTGCCAGTACCCAAGGGGGACAGGGGACAGATACGCAGTATTTT
size: NA; V: TRBV5-5; D: TRBD1; J: TRBJ1-2; CDR3: CASSLAGTGIWGGYTF; DNA: TGTGCCAGCAGCTTGGCCGGGACAGGGATATGGGGTGGCTACACCTTC
size: many; V: TRBV2; D: NA; J: TRBJ2-5; CDR3: CASSAGFETQYF; DNA: TGTGCCAGCAGTGCAGGGTTCGAGACCCAGTACTTC
size: few; V: TRBV6-1; D: TRBD1; J: TRBJ2-3; CDR3: CASSRGQGMGTDTQYF; DNA: TGTGCCAGCAGTAGAGGACAGGGGATGGGAACAGATACGCAGTATTTT
size: NA; V: TRBV10-3; D: TRBD2; J: TRBJ2-2; CDR3: CAISEGGGTTGELFF; DNA: TGTGCCATCTCTGAGGGCGGGGGGACGACCGGGGAGCTGTTTTTT
size: few; V: TRBV20-1; D: NA; J: TRBJ2-3; CDR3: CSASFRGGTDTQYF; DNA: TGCAGTGCTAGTTTCAGGGGTGGCACAGATACGCAGTATTTT
size: few; V: TRBV3-1; D: NA; J: TRBJ2-1; CDR3: CASSLLHNNEQFF; DNA: TGTGCCAGCAGCCTCTTACATAACAATGAGCAGTTCTTC
size: few; V: TRBV20-1; D: TRBD2; J: TRBJ2-2; CDR3: CSASTGGLAGGELFF; DNA: TGCAGTGCTAGTACGGGGGGACTAGCGGGCGGGGAGCTGTTTTTT
size: NA; V: TRBV6-5; D: TRBD2; J: TRBJ2-2; CDR3: CASSYSAAIAGVGGELFF; DNA: TGTGCCAGCAGTTATTCCGCCGCGATAGCGGGAGTAGGCGGGGAGCTGTTTTTT
size: NA; V: TRBV15; D: NA; J: TRBJ1-5; CDR3: CATSRDYREDQPQHF; DNA: TGTGCCACCAGCAGAGATTACAGGGAGGATCAGCCCCAGCATTTT
size: many; V: TRBV30; D: NA; J: TRBJ2-7; CDR3: CAWSVLNTAYEQYF; DNA: TGTGCCTGGAGTGTACTGAACACGGCCTACGAGCAGTACTTC
size: NA; V: TRBV19; D: TRBD1; J: TRBJ2-5; CDR3: CASSTLNRGLGETQYF; DNA: TGTGCCAGTAGTACCCTCAACAGGGGGCTAGGAGAGACCCAGTACTTC
size: once; V: TRBV20-1; D: TRBD2; J: TRBJ2-5; CDR3: CSARDGSGGAEETQYF; DNA: TGCAGTGCTAGAGATGGTAGCGGGGGGGCTGAAGAGACCCAGTACTTC
size: few; V: TRBV7-2; D: TRBD1; J: TRBJ2-1; CDR3: CASSLHRGRAYNEQFF; DNA: TGTGCCAGCAGCCTACACAGGGGGCGAGCCTACAATGAGCAGTTCTTC
size: many; V: TRBV20-1; D: TRBD2; J: TRBJ2-5; CDR3: CSARLAGDLETQYF; DNA: TGCAGTGCTAGACTAGCGGGGGATCTTGAGACCCAGTACTTC
size: many; V: TRBV5-1; D: NA; J: TRBJ2-5; CDR3: CASSGGHTQETQYF; DNA: TGCGCCAGCAGCGGGGGACACACCCAAGAGACCCAGTACTTC
size: many; V: TRBV6-1; D: NA; J: TRBJ2-5; CDR3: CASSESRETQYF; DNA: TGTGCCAGCAGTGAAAGCCGCGAGACCCAGTACTTC
size: NA; V: TRBV29-1; D: TRBD1; J: TRBJ1-5; CDR3: CSVKDRGGGQPQHF; DNA: TGCAGCGTTAAGGACAGGGGAGGTGGTCAGCCCCAGCATTTT
size: few; V: TRBV12-3/TRBV12-4; D: TRBD1; J: TRBJ1-2; CDR3: CASSLRDRDFLEGYTF; DNA: TGTGCCAGCAGTTTAAGGGACAGGGATTTCCTTGAAGGCTACACCTTC
size: NA; V: TRBV9; D: TRBD2; J: TRBJ2-7; CDR3: CASSWTSGNEQYF; DNA: TGTGCCAGCAGCTGGACTAGCGGGAATGAGCAGTACTTC